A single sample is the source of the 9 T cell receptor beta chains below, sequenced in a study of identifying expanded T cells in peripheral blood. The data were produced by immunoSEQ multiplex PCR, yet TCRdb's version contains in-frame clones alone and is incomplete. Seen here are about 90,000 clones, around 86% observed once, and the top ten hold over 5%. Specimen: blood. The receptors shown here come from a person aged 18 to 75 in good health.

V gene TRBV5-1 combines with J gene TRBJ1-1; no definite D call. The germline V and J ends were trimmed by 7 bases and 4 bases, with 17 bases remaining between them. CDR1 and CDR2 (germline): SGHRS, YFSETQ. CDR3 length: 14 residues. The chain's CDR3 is CASRWNDGSTEAFF. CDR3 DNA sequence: TGCGCCAGCCGCTGGAATGATGGGAGCACTGAAGCTTTCTTT.

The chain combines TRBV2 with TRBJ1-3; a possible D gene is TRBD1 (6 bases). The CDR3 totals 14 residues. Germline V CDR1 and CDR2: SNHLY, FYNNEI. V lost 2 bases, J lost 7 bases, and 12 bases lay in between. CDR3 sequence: CASSESQGYNTIYF. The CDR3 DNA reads TGTGCCAGCAGTGAATCACAGGGTTATAACACCATATATTTT.

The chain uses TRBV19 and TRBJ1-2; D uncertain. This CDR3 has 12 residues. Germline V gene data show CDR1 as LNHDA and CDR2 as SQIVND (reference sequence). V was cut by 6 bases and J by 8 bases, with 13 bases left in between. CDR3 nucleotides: TGTGCCAGTAGCCGGGAGCGACTAGGCTACACCTTC. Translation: CASSRERLGYTF.

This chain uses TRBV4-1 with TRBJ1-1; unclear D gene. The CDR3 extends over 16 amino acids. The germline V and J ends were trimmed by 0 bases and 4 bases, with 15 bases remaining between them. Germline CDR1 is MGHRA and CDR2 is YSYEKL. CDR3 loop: CASSQDKRVLGTEAFF. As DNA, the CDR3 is TGCGCCAGCAGCCAAGATAAAAGGGTCCTCGGCACTGAAGCTTTCTTT.

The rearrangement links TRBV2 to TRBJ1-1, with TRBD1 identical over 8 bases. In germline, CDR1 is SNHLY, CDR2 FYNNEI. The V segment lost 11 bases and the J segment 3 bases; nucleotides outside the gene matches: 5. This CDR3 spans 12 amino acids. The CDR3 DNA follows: TGTGCCGCAGGGGGCGCCTACACTGAAGCTTTCTTT. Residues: CAAGGAYTEAFF.

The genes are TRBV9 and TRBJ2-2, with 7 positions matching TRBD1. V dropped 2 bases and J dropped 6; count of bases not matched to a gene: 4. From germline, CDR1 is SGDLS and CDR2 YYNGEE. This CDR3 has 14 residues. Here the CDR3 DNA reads TGTGCCAGCAGCGTGACAGGGCTAGCCGGGGAGCTGTTTTTT. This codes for CASSVTGLAGELFF.

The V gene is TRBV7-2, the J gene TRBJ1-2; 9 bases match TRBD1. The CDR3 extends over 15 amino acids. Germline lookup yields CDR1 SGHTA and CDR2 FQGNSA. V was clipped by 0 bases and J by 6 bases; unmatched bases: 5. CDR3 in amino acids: CASSLAPGTGNGYTF. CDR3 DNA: TGTGCCAGCAGCTTAGCTCCCGGGACAGGGAATGGCTACACCTTC.

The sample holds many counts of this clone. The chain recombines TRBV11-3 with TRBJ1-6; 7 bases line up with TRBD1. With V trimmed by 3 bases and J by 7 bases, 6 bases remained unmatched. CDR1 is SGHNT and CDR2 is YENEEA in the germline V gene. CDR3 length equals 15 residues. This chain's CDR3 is CASSLPTGVNSPLHF. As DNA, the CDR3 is TGTGCCAGCAGCTTGCCCACAGGGGTCAATTCACCCCTCCACTTT.

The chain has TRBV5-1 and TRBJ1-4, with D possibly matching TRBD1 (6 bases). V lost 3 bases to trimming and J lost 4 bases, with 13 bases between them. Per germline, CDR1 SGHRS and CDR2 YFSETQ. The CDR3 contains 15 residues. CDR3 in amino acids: CASSSQGMGNEKLFF. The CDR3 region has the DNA TGCGCCAGCAGCTCTCAGGGGATGGGTAATGAAAAACTGTTTTTT.